Listed below are T cell receptor beta chains from one sample, sequenced in a study of T-cell memory formation after mild COVID-19. TCRdb itself ran the 5' RACE reads through MiXCR, one entry per CDR3 protein. The sample holds more than 400,000 distinct CDR3 sequences, over 15% seen once. The sample taken for sequencing was PBMCs or a T cell subset sorted from them (not recorded which). The receptors originated from an adult woman who had mild COVID-19 (a few samples of this study predate the infection). Cell type and time point are not known. Both conserved end residues are part of each CDR3. D genes are given only for firm matches. The size entry is marked missing in some rows and otherwise reads once, few, many or a size class.

v_gene	j_gene	abundance	d_gene	CDR3aa	CDR3nt
TRBV5-1	TRBJ2-3	.	TRBD1	CASSRDRVTDTQYF	TGCGCCAGCAGCAGGGACAGAGTCACAGATACGCAGTATTTT
TRBV19	TRBJ2-7	.	.	CASSAHGPSYEQYF	TGTGCCAGTAGTGCCCATGGGCCGTCCTACGAGCAGTACTTC
TRBV4-2	TRBJ1-5	.	.	CASSQDRRQVGANQPQHF	TGTGCCAGCAGCCAAGATCGGAGGCAGGTTGGGGCAAATCAGCCCCAGCATTTT
TRBV2	TRBJ2-1	.	.	CASRFGLANEQFF	TGTGCCAGCAGATTCGGGCTAGCCAATGAGCAGTTCTTC
TRBV28	TRBJ2-7	.	TRBD1	CASSRPGDRRLYEQYF	TGTGCCAGCAGTCGCCCCGGGGACAGGAGGTTGTACGAGCAGTACTTC
TRBV18	TRBJ1-1	.	.	CASSLFDRKTNTEAFF	TGTGCCAGCTCACTCTTCGACAGGAAAACTAACACTGAAGCTTTCTTT
TRBV2	TRBJ1-4	.	.	CASSVRVANEKLFF	TGTGCCAGCAGTGTGAGGGTAGCGAATGAAAAACTGTTTTTT
TRBV27	TRBJ2-3	.	.	CASGAYTDTQYF	TGTGCCAGCGGGGCCTACACAGATACGCAGTATTTT
TRBV6-2/TRBV6-3	TRBJ1-1	.	.	CASSRPSRGSEAFF	TGTGCCAGCAGTCGCCCGAGTCGGGGCTCTGAAGCTTTCTTT
TRBV6-1	TRBJ2-1	many	TRBD1	CASRAGTASYNEQFF	TGTGCCAGCAGAGCCGGGACAGCATCCTACAATGAGCAGTTCTTC
TRBV9	TRBJ2-7	.	TRBD2	CASSVFGGGLAEQYF	TGTGCCAGCAGCGTTTTCGGGGGGGGCCTTGCCGAGCAGTACTTC
TRBV9	TRBJ2-7	.	.	CASSPFSHKDEQYF	TGTGCCAGCAGCCCCTTCTCGCACAAAGACGAGCAGTACTTC
TRBV5-1	TRBJ2-7	few	.	CASSSKQGLSYEQYF	TGCGCCAGCAGCTCGAAACAGGGTCTCTCCTACGAGCAGTACTTC
TRBV19	TRBJ1-5	.	.	CASSMSFQPQHF	TGTGCCAGTAGTATGAGTTTCCAGCCCCAGCATTTT
TRBV19	TRBJ2-2	.	.	CASSPQAVGELFF	TGTGCCAGTAGCCCTCAGGCGGTCGGGGAGCTGTTTTTT
TRBV5-8	TRBJ1-5	few	.	CASSLAGQLNQPQHF	TGTGCCAGCAGCTTGGCTGGTCAGTTAAATCAGCCCCAGCATTTT
TRBV4-2	TRBJ1-1	.	.	CASSQDPDPLLMMTEAFF	TGTGCCAGCAGCCAAGATCCCGACCCCTTGCTCATGATGACTGAAGCTTTCTTT
TRBV3-1	TRBJ1-2	.	TRBD1	CASSQETGRYTF	TGTGCCAGCAGCCAAGAGACAGGGCGCTACACCTTC
TRBV7-2	TRBJ2-3	few	TRBD1	CASQTGRQGADTQYF	TGTGCCAGCCAAACCGGGCGGCAGGGGGCAGATACGCAGTATTTT
TRBV12-3/TRBV12-4	TRBJ2-1	few	.	CASSTRDSYNEQFF	TGTGCCAGCAGTACCCGGGACTCTTACAATGAGCAGTTCTTC
TRBV7-2	TRBJ2-1	few	TRBD2	CASSPLRLAGGPEQFF	TGTGCCAGCAGCCCACTGAGACTAGCGGGGGGGCCTGAGCAGTTCTTC
TRBV11-2	TRBJ2-5	.	.	CASSLGMGLGRETQYF	TGTGCCAGCAGCTTAGGAATGGGATTGGGAAGGGAGACCCAGTACTTC
TRBV7-3	TRBJ1-2	few	TRBD1	CASSPLGQGTLYTYGYTF	TGTGCCAGCAGCCCACTGGGACAGGGGACACTATATACCTATGGCTACACCTTC
TRBV2	TRBJ2-3	.	.	CASSVSEDTQYF	TGTGCCAGCAGTGTCTCCGAGGATACGCAGTATTTT
TRBV29-1	TRBJ1-1	few	TRBD1	CSAGPGQGEAFF	TGCAGCGCCGGACCGGGACAGGGTGAAGCTTTCTTT
TRBV20-1	TRBJ1-2	.	TRBD1	CSARTLQGGPF	TGCAGTGCTAGGACTCTACAGGGGGGGCCCTTC
TRBV7-2	TRBJ1-2	.	.	CASSLAPQGGWNYGYTF	TGTGCCAGCAGCTTAGCGCCCCAGGGAGGATGGAACTATGGCTACACCTTC
TRBV20-1	TRBJ2-5	.	TRBD2	CSARRFSGRKETQYF	TGCAGTGCCAGACGGTTTAGCGGGAGGAAAGAGACCCAGTACTTC
TRBV15	TRBJ1-1	.	TRBD1	CATSRPGTVGRTEAFF	TGTGCCACCAGCAGACCAGGGACAGTAGGGAGGACTGAAGCTTTCTTT
TRBV5-1	TRBJ1-3	few	TRBD1	CASSLDQGAGNTIYF	TGCGCCAGCAGCTTGGACCAGGGGGCTGGAAACACCATATATTTT
TRBV11-3	TRBJ2-1	few	.	CASSLDAVYNEQFF	TGTGCCAGCAGCTTAGACGCTGTATATAATGAGCAGTTCTTC
TRBV19	TRBJ2-3	.	.	CASSIVATTDTQYF	TGTGCCAGTAGTATAGTCGCTACCACAGATACGCAGTATTTT
TRBV18	TRBJ2-5	few	TRBD2	CASSASLGLAGEETQYF	TGTGCCAGCTCAGCATCCCTTGGACTAGCGGGGGAAGAGACCCAGTACTTC
TRBV7-3	TRBJ2-2	.	TRBD2	CASSLNPFGRARVSGELFF	TGTGCCAGCAGCTTAAACCCCTTCGGGAGGGCCCGGGTTTCAGGGGAGCTGTTTTTT
TRBV7-2	TRBJ2-1	few	.	CASTLRTVGVGNLYNEQFF	TGTGCCAGCACCTTACGCACGGTGGGAGTGGGCAACTTGTACAATGAGCAGTTCTTC
TRBV6-6	TRBJ2-3	many	TRBD2	CASSSGLAGTTDTQYF	TGTGCCAGCAGTTCGGGACTAGCGGGAACCACAGATACGCAGTATTTT
TRBV5-5	TRBJ1-2	few	.	CASSLGPGSPNYGYTF	TGTGCCAGCAGCCTGGGCCCCGGGTCCCCTAACTATGGCTACACCTTC
TRBV20-1	TRBJ1-3	few	TRBD1	CSARTGGPSGNTIYF	TGCAGTGCTAGGACAGGGGGTCCCTCTGGAAACACCATATATTTT
TRBV12-3/TRBV12-4	TRBJ2-1	.	TRBD2	CASSGAGEYNEQFF	TGTGCCAGCAGTGGAGCGGGGGAGTACAATGAGCAGTTCTTC
TRBV20-1	TRBJ1-1	.	.	CSARETNRNTEAFF	TGCAGTGCTAGAGAGACGAACAGAAACACTGAAGCTTTCTTT